This TCR beta chain was profiled in a study of shared clonotypes between healthy human individuals. CDR1 is MDHEN and CDR2 is SYDVKM in the germline V gene. This CDR3 has 12 residues. The input for sorted-subset replicate PCRs was approximately 210 ng DNA, 30,000 or so T cell genomes. Assay: immunoSEQ multiplex PCR; the TCRdb copy retains only in-frame clones and omits some. The profile covers roughly 2.2 million clones, with 80% to 95% appearing a single time and around 0.38% taken by the ten largest. What was sequenced was naive CD4+ T cells from PBMCs. Documented subset: CD45RA+ positively selected. The TCR comes from a man between 18 and 35 years old in good health. Some clones in this sample may be carry-over from other donors' samples. The chain has TRBV28 and TRBJ2-2, with 7 bases lining up with TRBD1. DNA of the CDR3: TGTGCTCACAGGGGGAACACCGGGGAGCTGTTTTTT. It encodes CAHRGNTGELFF. The full variable domain, with the rest looked up from reference TRBV28 and TRBJ2-2, is DVKVTQSSRYLVKRTGEKVFLECVQDMDHENMFWYRQDPGLGLRLIYFSYDVKMKEKGDIPEGYSVSREKKERFSLILESASTNQTSMYLCAHRGNTGELFFGEGSRLTVL.